This T cell receptor beta chain came from a study of blood T cell repertoires in COVID-19. The method was immunoSEQ multiplex PCR; TCRdb's version includes in-frame clones alone and lacks a portion of them. The table includes approximately 89,000 clones, roughly 85% detected once. This clone has only one observation. V lost 4 bases and J lost 0, with 5 bases in between. This CDR3 is 12 amino acids long. CDR1 SGHNT and CDR2 YYREEE come from the germline V gene (reference sequence). The sequencing input was peripheral blood. This TCR was recovered from a man between 65 and 85 years old with acute or convalescent COVID-19. The rearrangement uses TRBV5-4 and TRBJ2-7; no clear D. CDR3 amino acids: CASSPYSYEQYV. Here the CDR3 DNA reads TGTGCCAGCAGCCCCTACTCCTACGAGCAGTACGTC.